These T cell receptor beta chains were read from a single sample in a study of regulatory T cells in long-lasting Graves disease. TCRdb re-derived calls from the multiplex PCR reads in MiXCR, one entry per CDR3 protein. The table shows hundreds of thousands of distinct CDR3 sequences, with roughly 13% occurring only once. The same sample was also used in a study of T cells in Graves' hyperthyroidism and ophthalmopathy.

Sequencing used peripheral blood mononuclear cells (PBMCs), obtained at new diagnosis, from a patient treated with antithyroid drugs. The source of these receptors is a man aged 30 to 45 with Graves disease. Both conserved end residues are part of each CDR3. A D gene is named only where the DNA matches it firmly. Size is stated for part of the rows, as once, few or many counts, or as a class when the clone is expanded.

d_gene	abundance	len	j_gene	v_gene	CDR3aa	CDR3nt
-	many	15	TRBJ1-6	TRBV12-3/TRBV12-4	CASSFSWGFGSPLHF	TGTGCCAGCAGTTTTAGCTGGGGATTTGGTTCACCCCTCCACTTT
-	few	16	TRBJ2-3	TRBV20-1	CSARPKSPDTTDTQYF	TGCAGTGCTAGGCCGAAGAGCCCGGACACCACAGATACGCAGTATTTT
TRBD2	-	16	TRBJ2-7	TRBV7-2	CASSSLGLAGAYEQYF	TGTGCCAGCAGCTCCCTTGGGCTAGCGGGAGCCTACGAGCAGTACTTC
TRBD2	few	20	TRBJ2-2	TRBV10-3	CAITKAAPTSGRANGGELFF	TGTGCCATCACCAAGGCAGCCCCTACTAGCGGGAGGGCCAATGGCGGGGAGCTGTTTTTT
-	-	13	TRBJ2-7	TRBV27	CASRGRIHYEQYF	TGTGCCAGCAGGGGACGGATACACTACGAGCAGTACTTC
TRBD2	many	15	TRBJ2-5	TRBV2	CASSWTSGRQETQYF	TGTGCCAGCAGTTGGACTAGCGGGAGACAAGAGACCCAGTACTTC
-	many	12	TRBJ2-7	TRBV12-3/TRBV12-4	CASSPPGGEQYF	TGTGCCAGCAGCCCCCCTGGGGGCGAGCAGTACTTC
TRBD2	few	14	TRBJ2-2	TRBV2	CAIRTSGYTGELFF	TGTGCCATCCGGACTAGCGGCTACACCGGGGAGCTGTTTTTT
TRBD1	many	14	TRBJ2-3	TRBV29-1	CSAPGTGGTDTQYF	TGCAGCGCCCCCGGGACAGGGGGAACAGATACGCAGTATTTT
TRBD2	-	14	TRBJ2-5	TRBV29-1	CSVEETSGRETQYF	TGCAGCGTTGAGGAGACTAGCGGGAGGGAGACCCAGTACTTC
-	-	14	TRBJ2-7	TRBV10-3	CATGPTSRPYEQYF	TGTGCCACCGGGCCCACGTCCCGCCCTTACGAGCAGTACTTC
TRBD1	many	12	TRBJ2-2	TRBV2	CASRGQGRELFF	TGTGCCAGCAGAGGACAGGGCCGGGAGCTGTTTTTT
-	many	15	TRBJ1-1	TRBV27	CASSLSGGGNTEAFF	TGTGCCAGCAGTTTATCGGGAGGAGGGAACACTGAAGCTTTCTTT
-	many	15	TRBJ1-1	TRBV7-9	CASSPRRDMNTEAFF	TGTGCCAGCAGCCCTAGGAGAGATATGAACACTGAAGCTTTCTTT
TRBD2	many	16	TRBJ2-1	TRBV3-1	CASSPPGLAGVGEQFF	TGTGCCAGCAGCCCACCGGGACTAGCGGGAGTCGGTGAGCAGTTCTTC
-	-	15	TRBJ2-3	TRBV18	CASCKSYTSTDTQYF	TGTGCCAGCTGCAAGTCTTACACTAGCACAGATACGCAGTATTTT
-	-	15	TRBJ1-4	TRBV15	CATSRDAATNEKLFF	TGTGCCACCAGCAGAGACGCCGCAACTAATGAAAAACTGTTTTTT
-	many	13	TRBJ2-6	TRBV2	CASRWIGANVLTF	TGTGCCAGCAGGTGGATTGGGGCCAACGTCCTGACTTTC
-	few	15	TRBJ1-3	TRBV6-1	CASKDDRFSGNTIYF	TGTGCCAGCAAAGACGACAGATTCTCTGGAAACACCATATATTTT
-	-	17	TRBJ2-3	TRBV19	CASKPRGGGELGDTQYF	TGTGCCAGTAAACCCCGAGGGGGGGGGGAGCTCGGAGATACGCAGTATTTT
-	many	14	TRBJ2-7	TRBV5-1	CASSLGTVDYEQYF	TGCGCCAGCAGCTTGGGTACGGTGGACTACGAGCAGTACTTC
-	-	12	TRBJ2-5	TRBV12-3/TRBV12-4	CASSRVQETQYF	TGTGCCAGCAGTCGTGTCCAAGAGACCCAGTACTTC
-	many	13	TRBJ1-1	TRBV19	CASSPRDPTEAFF	TGTGCCAGTAGTCCCAGGGATCCCACTGAAGCTTTCTTT
-	-	11	TRBJ2-5	TRBV20-1	CSARDAQTQYF	TGCAGTGCTAGAGATGCGCAGACCCAGTACTTC
-	few	14	TRBJ2-7	TRBV6-1	CASIRDQSSYEQYF	TGTGCCAGCATAAGGGACCAGAGCTCCTACGAGCAGTACTTC
-	-	16	TRBJ2-1	TRBV19	CASSKFKGSSYNEQFF	TGTGCCAGTAGTAAATTCAAGGGGAGCTCCTACAATGAGCAGTTCTTC
TRBD1	many	18	TRBJ1-4	TRBV24-1	CATSDTDRLRVANEKLFF	TGTGCCACCAGTGACACGGACAGGCTAAGGGTTGCTAATGAAAAACTGTTTTTT
TRBD2	few	16	TRBJ2-3	TRBV6-1	CARTGAGEWFTDTQYF	TGTGCCAGGACCGGGGCGGGAGAGTGGTTCACAGATACGCAGTATTTT
-	many	14	TRBJ2-2	TRBV30	CAWSVTVNTGELFF	TGTGCCTGGAGTGTAACGGTGAACACCGGGGAGCTGTTTTTT
-	few	14	TRBJ1-5	TRBV20-1	CSARGTVSNQPQHF	TGCAGTGCTAGAGGGACGGTGAGCAATCAGCCCCAGCATTTT
TRBD1	-	16	TRBJ2-6	TRBV6-1	CASRQGGSSGANVLTF	TGTGCCAGCAGACAGGGGGGAAGCTCTGGGGCCAACGTCCTGACTTTC
-	few	16	TRBJ2-2	TRBV24-1	CATSDEGRSNTGELFF	TGTGCCACCAGTGATGAGGGCAGGTCGAACACCGGGGAGCTGTTTTTT
-	many	13	TRBJ2-3	TRBV3-1	CASSHRKSDTQYF	TGTGCCAGCAGCCACCGAAAGTCAGATACGCAGTATTTT
-	many	13	TRBJ2-1	TRBV7-9	CAGGLGSYNEQFF	TGTGCCGGGGGACTGGGCTCCTACAATGAGCAGTTCTTC
-	many	15	TRBJ1-1	TRBV27	CASSFYPRTRRGAFF	TGTGCCAGCAGTTTCTACCCTCGGACAAGGCGGGGAGCTTTCTTT
-	many	19	TRBJ1-3	TRBV5-5	CASSLVPLVQTYSGNTIYF	TGTGCCAGCAGCTTGGTTCCTTTGGTGCAGACTTACTCTGGAAACACCATATATTTT
-	many	12	TRBJ2-1	TRBV29-1	CSVEDFGIKQFF	TGCAGCGTTGAAGATTTTGGGATAAAGCAGTTCTTC
TRBD2	many	14	TRBJ2-1	TRBV6-1	CASSEVAGGASQFF	TGTGCCAGCAGTGAAGTAGCGGGAGGCGCTTCGCAGTTCTTC
-	few	16	TRBJ2-3	TRBV5-1	CASSRPGGGLTDTQYF	TGCGCCAGCAGTAGGCCAGGGGGGGGCCTCACAGATACGCAGTATTTT
TRBD1	many	16	TRBJ1-5	TRBV4-1	CASSLGTAGRNQPQHF	TGCGCCAGCAGCCTGGGGACAGCCGGCCGCAATCAGCCCCAGCATTTT
TRBD2	few	15	TRBJ2-3	TRBV6-1	CASSPRASGLDTQYF	TGTGCCAGCAGCCCGCGGGCTAGCGGGTTAGATACGCAGTATTTT
TRBD1	many	14	TRBJ1-5	TRBV7-2	CASSLGTGEQPQHF	TGTGCCAGCAGCTTAGGGACAGGGGAACAGCCCCAGCATTTT
-	many	15	TRBJ1-5	TRBV19	CASSIKGVGSQPQHF	TGTGCCAGTAGTATTAAGGGAGTTGGGTCACAGCCCCAGCATTTT
TRBD2	-	23	TRBJ2-3	TRBV5-1	CASSSYLQGLAGLIGRSTDTQYF	TGCGCCAGCAGCTCCTACTTACAAGGACTAGCGGGACTAATCGGGCGTAGCACAGATACGCAGTATTTT
-	many	14	TRBJ2-1	TRBV9	CASSPGSTGDEQFF	TGTGCCAGCAGCCCGGGGTCCACGGGCGATGAGCAGTTCTTC
-	many	15	TRBJ2-3	TRBV7-3	CASARIRGSTDTQYF	TGTGCCAGCGCAAGGATCAGAGGGAGCACAGATACGCAGTATTTT
-	-	12	TRBJ2-1	TRBV12-3/TRBV12-4	CASSPSGEKQFF	TGTGCCAGCAGTCCCTCGGGGGAAAAGCAGTTCTTC
-	-	15	TRBJ1-4	TRBV12-3/TRBV12-4	CASSPGPRANEKLFF	TGTGCCAGCAGCCCCGGTCCCAGGGCTAATGAAAAACTGTTTTTT
TRBD1	-	15	TRBJ1-1	TRBV11-2	CASSPGTGLNTEAFF	TGTGCCAGCAGCCCAGGGACAGGGTTAAACACTGAAGCTTTCTTT
-	many	14	TRBJ1-2	TRBV12-3/TRBV12-4	CASSLRARNYGYTF	TGTGCCAGCAGTTTGAGGGCGCGAAACTATGGCTACACCTTC
-	many	16	TRBJ1-3	TRBV7-2	CASSLVTGQSGNTIYF	TGTGCCAGCAGCTTAGTGACGGGGCAGTCTGGAAACACCATATATTTT
-	-	16	TRBJ2-5	TRBV10-2	CASSVRDLRQQETQYF	TGCGCCAGCAGTGTTCGGGACCTACGACAGCAAGAGACCCAGTACTTC
-	many	13	TRBJ2-7	TRBV2	CASEDQGIYEQYF	TGTGCCAGCGAGGACCAGGGAATCTACGAGCAGTACTTC
-	few	15	TRBJ2-7	TRBV5-5	CASTRGTSVTYEQYF	TGTGCCAGCACCAGGGGAACTAGCGTAACCTACGAGCAGTACTTC
TRBD2	many	16	TRBJ2-7	TRBV10-3	CAISEGPSGTSYEQYF	TGTGCCATCAGTGAGGGCCCTAGCGGGACATCCTACGAGCAGTACTTC
-	-	13	TRBJ2-2	TRBV20-1	CSARAGNTGELFF	TGCAGTGCTAGGGCGGGGAACACCGGGGAGCTGTTTTTT
-	few	14	TRBJ2-3	TRBV5-6	CASKLLVPTDTQYF	TGTGCCAGCAAGCTTCTAGTTCCCACAGATACGCAGTATTTT
-	-	15	TRBJ2-7	TRBV4-1	CASSQSYRVEYEQYF	TGCGCCAGCAGCCAGTCTTACAGGGTCGAGTACGAGCAGTACTTC
-	many	15	TRBJ2-7	TRBV20-1	CSAMIDLAGFYEQYF	TGCAGTGCCATGATAGACCTGGCAGGGTTCTACGAGCAGTACTTC